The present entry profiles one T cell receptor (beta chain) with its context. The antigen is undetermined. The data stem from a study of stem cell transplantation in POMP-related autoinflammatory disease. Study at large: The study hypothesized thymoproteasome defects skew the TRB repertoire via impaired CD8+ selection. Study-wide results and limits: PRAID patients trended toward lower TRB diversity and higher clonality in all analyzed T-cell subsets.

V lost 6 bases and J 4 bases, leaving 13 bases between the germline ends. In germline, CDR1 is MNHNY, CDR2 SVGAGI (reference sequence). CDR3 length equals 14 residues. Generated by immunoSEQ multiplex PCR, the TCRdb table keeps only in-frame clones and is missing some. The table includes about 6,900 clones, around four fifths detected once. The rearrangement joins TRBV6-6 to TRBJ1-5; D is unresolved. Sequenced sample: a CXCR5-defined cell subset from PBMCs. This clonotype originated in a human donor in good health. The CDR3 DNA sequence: TGTGCCAGCAGCGAACTTACCCCTAATCAGCCCCAGCATTTT. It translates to CASSELTPNQPQHF.